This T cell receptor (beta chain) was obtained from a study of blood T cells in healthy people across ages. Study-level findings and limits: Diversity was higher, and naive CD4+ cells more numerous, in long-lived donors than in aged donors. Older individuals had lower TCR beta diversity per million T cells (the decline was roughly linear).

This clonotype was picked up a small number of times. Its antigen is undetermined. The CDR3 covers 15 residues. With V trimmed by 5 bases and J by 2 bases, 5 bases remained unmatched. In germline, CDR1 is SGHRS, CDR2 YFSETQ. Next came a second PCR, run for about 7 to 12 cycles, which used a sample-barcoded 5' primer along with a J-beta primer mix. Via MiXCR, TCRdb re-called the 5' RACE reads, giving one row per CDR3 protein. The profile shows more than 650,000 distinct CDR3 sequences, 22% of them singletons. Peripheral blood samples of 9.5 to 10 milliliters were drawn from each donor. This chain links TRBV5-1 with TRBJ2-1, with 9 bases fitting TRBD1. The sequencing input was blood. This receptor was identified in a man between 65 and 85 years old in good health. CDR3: CASRGGQGPYNEQFF. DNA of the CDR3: TGCGCCAGCAGGGGGGGACAGGGACCCTACAATGAGCAGTTCTTC.